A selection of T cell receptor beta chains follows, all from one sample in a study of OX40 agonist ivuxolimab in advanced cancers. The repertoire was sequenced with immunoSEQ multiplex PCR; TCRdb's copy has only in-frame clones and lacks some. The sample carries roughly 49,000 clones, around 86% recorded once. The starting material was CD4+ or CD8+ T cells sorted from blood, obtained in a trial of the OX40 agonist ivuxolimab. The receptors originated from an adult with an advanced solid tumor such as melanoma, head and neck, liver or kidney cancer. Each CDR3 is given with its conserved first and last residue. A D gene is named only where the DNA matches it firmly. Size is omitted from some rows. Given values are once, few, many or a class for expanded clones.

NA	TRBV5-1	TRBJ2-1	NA	CASSPFRESHNEQFF	TGCGCCAGCAGCCCATTTCGGGAGTCACACAATGAGCAGTTCTTC
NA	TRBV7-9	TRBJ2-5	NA	CASSPSETQYF	TGTGCCAGCAGCCCCTCGGAGACCCAGTACTTC
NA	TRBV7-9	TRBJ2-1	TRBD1	CASSENRDRGSYNEQFF	TGTGCCAGCAGCGAAAACCGGGACAGGGGATCCTACAATGAGCAGTTCTTC
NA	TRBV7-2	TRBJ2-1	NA	CASSLDGRVSNEQFF	TGTGCCAGCAGCTTAGACGGGCGCGTAAGCAATGAGCAGTTCTTC
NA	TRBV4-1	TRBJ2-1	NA	CASSQESTYSYNEQFF	TGCGCCAGCAGCCAAGAATCGACTTACTCCTACAATGAGCAGTTCTTC
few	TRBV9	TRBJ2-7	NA	CASSVGGEAHEQYF	TGTGCCAGCAGCGTAGGGGGAGAGGCCCACGAGCAGTACTTC
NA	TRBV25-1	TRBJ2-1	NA	CASSEGTVAYNEQFF	TGTGCCAGCAGTGAAGGTACGGTGGCCTACAATGAGCAGTTCTTC
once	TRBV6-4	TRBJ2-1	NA	CASSDSGLSSYNEQFF	TGTGCCAGCAGTGACTCGGGCTTAAGCTCCTACAATGAGCAGTTCTTC
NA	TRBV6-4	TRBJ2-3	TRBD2	CASSESLGGDTQYF	TGTGCCAGCAGTGAGTCTCTCGGGGGGGATACGCAGTATTTT
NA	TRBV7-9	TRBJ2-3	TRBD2	CASSEGTSGGTDTQYF	TGTGCCAGCAGCGAGGGGACTAGCGGAGGCACAGATACGCAGTATTTT
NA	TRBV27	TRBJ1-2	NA	CASSNGVTANYGYTF	TGTGCCAGTTCCAATGGGGTGACAGCTAACTATGGCTACACCTTC
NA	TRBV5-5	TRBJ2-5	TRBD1	CASSKEGTAGETQYF	TGTGCCAGCAGCAAAGAGGGGACAGCCGGGGAGACCCAGTACTTC
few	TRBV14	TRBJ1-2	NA	CASSVTGGYGYTF	TGTGCCAGCAGTGTGACTGGGGGCTATGGCTACACCTTC
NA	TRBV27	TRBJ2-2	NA	CASRVGATDLNTGELFF	TGTGCCAGCAGGGTGGGAGCGACAGACTTGAACACCGGGGAGCTGTTTTTT
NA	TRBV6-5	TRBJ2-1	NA	CASSSNYEQFF	TGTGCCAGCAGTTCCAATTATGAGCAGTTCTTC
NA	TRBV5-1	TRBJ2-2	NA	CASSLGTSGRTGELFF	TGCGCCAGCAGCTTAGGGACCTCGGGGAGGACCGGGGAGCTGTTTTTT
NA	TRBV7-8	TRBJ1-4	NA	CASSPGMIGFLGKLFF	TGTGCCAGCAGCCCGGGAATGATCGGGTTTCTTGGAAAACTGTTTTTT
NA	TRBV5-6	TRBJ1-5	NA	CASSSSTGSNQPQHF	TGTGCCAGCAGCTCATCGACAGGAAGCAATCAGCCCCAGCATTTT
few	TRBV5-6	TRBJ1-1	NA	CASSLATWNTEAFF	TGTGCCAGCAGCTTGGCCACCTGGAACACTGAAGCTTTCTTT
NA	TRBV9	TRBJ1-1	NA	CASSGQGTEAFF	TGTGCCAGCAGCGGCCAGGGCACTGAAGCTTTCTTT
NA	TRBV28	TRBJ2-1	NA	CASSLFPMSNEQFF	TGTGCCAGCAGTTTATTCCCCATGTCCAATGAGCAGTTCTTC
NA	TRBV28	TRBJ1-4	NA	CASRLEGVGTNEKLFF	TGTGCCAGCAGGTTGGAAGGGGTAGGAACTAATGAAAAACTGTTTTTT
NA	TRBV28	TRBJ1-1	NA	CASSAPVGKDTEAFF	TGTGCCAGCAGTGCCCCAGTGGGTAAGGACACTGAAGCTTTCTTT
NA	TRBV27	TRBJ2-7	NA	CASSLDGYEQYF	TGTGCCAGCAGTCTTGACGGCTACGAGCAGTACTTC
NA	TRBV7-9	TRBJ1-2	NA	CASSLAYREANYGYTF	TGTGCCAGCAGCTTAGCTTACAGGGAGGCGAACTATGGCTACACCTTC
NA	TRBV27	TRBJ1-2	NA	CASSSGAYDYGYTF	TGTGCCAGTTCATCAGGGGCGTACGACTATGGCTACACCTTC
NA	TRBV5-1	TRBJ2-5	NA	CASSPADGGRETQYF	TGCGCCAGCAGTCCGGCGGACGGCGGTAGGGAGACCCAGTACTTC
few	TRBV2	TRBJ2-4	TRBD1	CASCTGEIIGDIQYF	TGTGCCAGCTGCACAGGGGAGATCATCGGGGACATTCAGTACTTC
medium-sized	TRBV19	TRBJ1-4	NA	CASRSTVGLRNEKLFF	TGTGCCAGTAGGTCCACAGTCGGGCTAAGGAATGAAAAACTGTTTTTT
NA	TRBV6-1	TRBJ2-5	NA	CASSAGFLETQYF	TGTGCCAGCAGTGCAGGGTTTCTAGAGACCCAGTACTTC
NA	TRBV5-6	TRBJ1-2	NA	CASSLDGTSTNYGYTF	TGTGCCAGCAGCTTGGACGGGACATCGACTAACTATGGCTACACCTTC
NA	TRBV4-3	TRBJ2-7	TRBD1	CASSQDYGTGAFYEQYF	TGCGCCAGCAGCCAAGATTACGGGACAGGGGCATTCTACGAGCAGTACTTC
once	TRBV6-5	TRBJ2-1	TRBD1	CASSYLGTAGYDEQFF	TGTGCCAGCAGTTACCTAGGGACAGCCGGATACGATGAGCAGTTCTTC
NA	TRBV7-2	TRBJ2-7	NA	CASRIQGSSYEQYF	TGTGCCAGCAGAATTCAGGGAAGCTCCTACGAGCAGTACTTC
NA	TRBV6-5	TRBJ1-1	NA	CASSYGEAATEAFF	TGTGCCAGCAGTTATGGGGAGGCGGCCACTGAAGCTTTCTTT
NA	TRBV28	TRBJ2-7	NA	CASSLRDPLYEQYF	TGTGCCAGCAGTCTCCGGGATCCCCTCTACGAGCAGTACTTC
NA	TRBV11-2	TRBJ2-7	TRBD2	CASSLRDGLAGVYEQYF	TGTGCCAGCAGCTTGAGGGATGGACTAGCGGGAGTCTACGAGCAGTACTTC
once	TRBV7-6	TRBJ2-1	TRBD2	CASSLSGGAYNEQFF	TGTGCCAGCAGCTTAAGCGGGGGGGCCTACAATGAGCAGTTCTTC
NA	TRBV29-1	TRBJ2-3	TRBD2	CSSAGLAGEVGTDTQYF	TGCAGCTCTGCTGGACTAGCGGGAGAGGTTGGCACAGATACGCAGTATTTT
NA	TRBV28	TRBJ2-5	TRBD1	CASSPRTGGEETQYF	TGTGCCAGCAGTCCCCGGACAGGGGGGGAAGAGACCCAGTACTTC
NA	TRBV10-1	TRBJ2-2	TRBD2	CASSDPAAGTNTGELFF	TGCGCCAGCAGTGACCCGGCAGCGGGGACGAACACCGGGGAGCTGTTTTTT
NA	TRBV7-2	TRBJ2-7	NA	CASSLFGLVYEQYF	TGTGCCAGCAGCCTTTTTGGACTGGTCTACGAGCAGTACTTC
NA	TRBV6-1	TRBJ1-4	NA	CASSDATNEKLFF	TGTGCCAGCAGTGACGCAACTAATGAAAAACTGTTTTTT
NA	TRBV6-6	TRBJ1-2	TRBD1	CASSLGQSYGYTF	TGTGCCAGCAGCCTGGGACAGAGTTATGGCTACACCTTC
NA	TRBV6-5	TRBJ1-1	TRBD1	CASSYPTGFGDEAFF	TGTGCCAGCAGTTACCCGACAGGGTTCGGTGATGAAGCTTTCTTT
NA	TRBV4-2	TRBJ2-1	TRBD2	CASSPGLAGADEQFF	TGTGCCAGCAGCCCCGGACTAGCGGGGGCCGATGAGCAGTTCTTC
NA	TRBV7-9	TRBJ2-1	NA	CASSLYPGVYDNEQFF	TGTGCCAGCAGCTTATATCCGGGAGTTTACGACAATGAGCAGTTCTTC
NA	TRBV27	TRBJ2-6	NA	CASSLTSSGANVLTF	TGTGCCAGCAGTTTAACGAGCTCTGGGGCCAACGTCCTGACTTTC
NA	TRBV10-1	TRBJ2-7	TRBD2	CASSVWREGRYEQYF	TGCGCCAGCAGTGTATGGCGGGAGGGCCGGTACGAGCAGTACTTC
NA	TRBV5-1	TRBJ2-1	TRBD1	CASSFTSGQGFYNEQFF	TGCGCCAGCAGCTTTACTTCGGGACAGGGTTTTTACAATGAGCAGTTCTTC
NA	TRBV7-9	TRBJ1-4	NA	CASSLGARGARDEKLFF	TGTGCCAGCAGCTTAGGGGCCCGGGGGGCACGAGATGAAAAACTGTTTTTT
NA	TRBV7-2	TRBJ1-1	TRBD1	CASTLTGGETEAFF	TGTGCCAGCACCTTGACAGGGGGCGAGACTGAAGCTTTCTTT
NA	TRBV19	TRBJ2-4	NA	CASSMRVDLAKNIQYF	TGTGCCAGTAGTATGAGGGTTGACCTAGCCAAAAACATTCAGTACTTC
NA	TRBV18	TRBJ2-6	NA	CASSPSERVSGANVLTF	TGTGCCAGCTCCCCAAGCGAGCGGGTCTCTGGGGCCAACGTCCTGACTTTC
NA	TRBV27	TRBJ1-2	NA	CASSLSVDVEDGYTF	TGTGCCAGCAGTTTATCGGTGGACGTGGAAGACGGCTACACCTTC
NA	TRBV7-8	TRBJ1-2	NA	CASSPSGNYGYTF	TGTGCCAGCAGCCCTAGCGGGAACTATGGCTACACCTTC
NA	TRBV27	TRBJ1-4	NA	CASSFFKTTNEKLFF	TGTGCCAGCAGTTTTTTTAAAACAACTAATGAAAAACTGTTTTTT
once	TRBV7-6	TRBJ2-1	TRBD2	CASSLASGGHEQFF	TGTGCCAGCAGCTTAGCGTCGGGAGGGCATGAGCAGTTCTTC
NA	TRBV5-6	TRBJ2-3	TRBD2	CASSLVTSGSTDTQYF	TGTGCCAGCAGCTTGGTGACTAGCGGGAGCACAGATACGCAGTATTTT
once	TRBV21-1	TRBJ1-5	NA	CASSKAKRHGQPQHF	TGTGCCAGCAGCAAAGCGAAGAGACACGGTCAGCCCCAGCATTTT